The next 21 T cell receptor beta chains were all read from a single sample in a study of T cell responses to AZD1222 COVID-19 vaccine. Measured with immunoSEQ multiplex PCR; TCRdb has only the in-frame clones, and not every one. The data show 96,000 or so clones, 89% seen once. Sequences were derived from peripheral blood, sampled on day 0 of AZD1222 vaccination. The receptors were gathered from an adult in good health.

The chain carries TRBV11-1 and TRBJ2-3, with D perhaps TRBD1 (6 bases). V was shortened by 6 bases and J by 6 bases, with 13 bases between the two germline ends. CDR3 length: 13 amino acids. Germline V gene sequence: CDR1 SGHAT, CDR2 FQDESV (reference sequence). The DNA for the CDR3 is TGTGCCAGCAGTCCAACAAGGGGGGATACGCAGTATTTT. As protein: CASSPTRGDTQYF.

The chain links TRBV5-6 to TRBJ1-6, with TRBD1 matching over 8 bases. From germline, CDR1 is SGHDT and CDR2 YYEEEE. J gave up 9 bases and V 4 bases, and 9 bases lay outside the gene matches. The CDR3 spans 15 residues. CDR3 bases: TGTGCCAGCAGCATCGGGACAGGAGGGGGTTCACCCCTCCACTTT. The encoded protein is CASSIGTGGGSPLHF.

The chain uses TRBV28 and TRBJ1-4, with D perhaps TRBD1 (5 bases). In germline, CDR1 is MDHEN, CDR2 SYDVKM. The CDR3 totals 14 residues. V lost 5 bases, J lost 5 bases, and 12 bases lay in between. In DNA, the CDR3 is TGTGCCAGCAGTCCGATCAGGGCAAATGAAAAACTGTTTTTT. This codes for CASSPIRANEKLFF. Filled out from reference TRBV28 and TRBJ1-4, the complete variable domain reads DVKVTQSSRYLVKRTGEKVFLECVQDMDHENMFWYRQDPGLGLRLIYFSYDVKMKEKGDIPEGYSVSREKKERFSLILESASTNQTSMYLCASSPIRANEKLFFGSGTQLSVL.

The chain recombines TRBV3-1 (or the pseudogene TRBV3-2) with TRBJ2-7; D not resolved. With 1 base removed from V and 6 bases from J, the gap between germline ends came to 13 bases. CDR1 and CDR2 (germline): LGHDT, YNNKEL (reference sequence). The CDR3 has 14 amino acids. The CDR3: CASSQGRVVSEQYF. For the CDR3, the DNA is TGTGCCAGCAGCCAAGGAAGGGTGGTATCCGAGCAGTACTTC.

This sequence joins TRBV5-6 and TRBJ1-2; 10 nucleotides line up with TRBD1. CDR1 and CDR2 (germline): SGHDT, YYEEEE. This CDR3 region has 14 residues. The junction had 6 bases not matched to a gene; V was cut back by 4 bases and J by 6 bases. CDR3: CASSLQTGGDGYTF. CDR3 DNA sequence: TGTGCCAGCAGCCTCCAGACAGGGGGCGATGGCTACACCTTC.

The V and J genes are TRBV11-3 and TRBJ2-3; D is ambiguous. Looked up from germline, CDR1 is SGHNT and CDR2 is YENEEA. CDR3 length: 14 amino acids. Trimming shortened V by 1 base and J by 2 bases, and 7 bases separated the two germline ends. The CDR3 spells CASSLGAATDTQYF. Written as DNA, the CDR3 is TGTGCCAGCAGCTTAGGGGCAGCCACAGATACGCAGTATTTT.

The chain is built from TRBV29-1 and TRBJ1-2, with 8 bases aligning to TRBD1. Germline CDR1 is SQVTM and CDR2 is ANQGSEA. The CDR3 covers 14 residues. Germline trimming cut 3 bases from V and 4 bases from J; bases unmatched to any gene: 7. CDR3: CSVDPPGGLYGYTF. As DNA, the CDR3 is TGCAGCGTTGATCCCCCAGGGGGCCTCTATGGCTACACCTTC. The full variable domain, rest sourced from reference TRBV29-1 and TRBJ1-2, is SAVISQKPSRDICQRGTSLTIQCQVDSQVTMMFWYRQQPGQSLTLIATANQGSEATYESGFVIDKFPISRPNLTFSTLTVSNMSPEDSSIYLCSVDPPGGLYGYTFGSGTRLTVV.

The chain is built from TRBV5-4 and TRBJ1-2; D gene ambiguous. Germline lookup yields CDR1 SGHNT and CDR2 YYREEE (reference sequence). Trimming shortened V by 4 bases and J by 8 bases, and 15 bases separated the two germline ends. CDR3 length equals 13 residues. CDR3 bases: TGTGCCAGCAGCCCGGTAGGGCTAGACGGCTACACCTTC. It codes for CASSPVGLDGYTF.

The V gene is TRBV30, the J gene TRBJ2-3; 7 positions agree with TRBD2. Trimming removed 5 bases from V and 0 bases from J; junction bases left unmatched: 2. Germline CDR1 and CDR2: GTSNPN and SVGIG (reference sequence). The CDR3 covers 13 residues. CDR3 loop: CAWAGVSTDTQYF. The DNA of the CDR3 is TGTGCCTGGGCGGGGGTTAGCACAGATACGCAGTATTTT.

The chain combines TRBV4-1 with TRBJ2-5; D possibly corresponds to TRBD2 (7 bases). Trimming cost V 1 base and J 11 bases, with 17 bases left between them. There are 14 residues in the CDR3. Germline V gene lookup returns CDR1 MGHRA and CDR2 YSYEKL. As DNA, the CDR3 is TGCGCCAGCAGCCAAGTCGGAGGGGGAGGGTCGCAGTACTTC. This encodes CASSQVGGGGSQYF.

The rearrangement joins TRBV4-2 to TRBJ2-3; unclear D gene. Germline assignment: CDR1 LGHNA and CDR2 YNFKEQ. V shed 1 base and J shed 2 bases, with 13 bases lying between them. This CDR3 region has 16 residues. This chain's CDR3 is CASSQGTLLATDTQYF. The CDR3 DNA reads as TGTGCCAGCAGCCAAGGGACCCTCCTGGCCACAGATACGCAGTATTTT.

With regard to this clone: Distinct nucleotide sequences in the sample also encode this CDR3. This chain links TRBV4-1 with TRBJ1-1, with a possible D match to TRBD1 (5 bases). Trimming cost V 1 base and J 6 bases, with 6 bases left between them. The CDR3 is 12 amino acids. Per germline, CDR1 MGHRA and CDR2 YSYEKL. CDR3 nucleotides: TGCGCCAGCAGCCAAGGGGGGGCTGAAGCTTTCTTT. This codes for CASSQGGAEAFF.

This clone appeared a few times. This sequence joins TRBV28 and TRBJ1-3; 7 bases match TRBD1. J was trimmed by 2 bases and V by 5 bases; bases with no gene match: 9. The CDR3 length is 16 residues. From germline, CDR1 is MDHEN and CDR2 SYDVKM. DNA for the CDR3: TGTGCCAGCAGTCAAACCGGAACAGGGGCTGGAAACACCATATATTTT. Amino acid sequence: CASSQTGTGAGNTIYF.

The V gene is TRBV30, the J gene TRBJ1-4; D is unresolved. V was clipped by 5 bases and J by 6 bases, with 16 bases between them. Germline V gene sequence: CDR1 GTSNPN, CDR2 SVGIG (reference sequence). The CDR3 is 14 amino acids. The CDR3 DNA reads TGTGCCTGGGGACTAGGAGGGCGAGATGAAAAACTGTTTTTT. Translating gives CAWGLGGRDEKLFF.

This clone came up once. J is TRBJ2-3 and V is TRBV5-6; D unclear. V was clipped by 7 bases and J by 7 bases, with 13 bases between them. Germline CDR1 SGHDT, CDR2 YYEEEE. This CDR3 spans 12 amino acids. The CDR3 reads CASSHWRYTQYF. In DNA form, the CDR3 reads TGTGCCAGCTCACACTGGCGTTATACGCAGTATTTT. Full variable domain (remainder filled in from reference TRBV5-6 and TRBJ2-3): DAGVTQSPTHLIKTRGQQVTLRCSPKSGHDTVSWYQQALGQGPQFIFQYYEEEERQRGNFPDRFSGHQFPNYSSELNVNALLLGDSALYLCASSHWRYTQYFGPGTRLTVL.

This clone came up once. This sequence joins TRBV3-1 (or the pseudogene TRBV3-2) and TRBJ1-3, with 7 nucleotides matching TRBD1. This CDR3 is built from 14 residues. Trimming cost V 5 bases and J 2 bases; bases outside gene matches: 3. Looked up from germline, CDR1 is LGHDT and CDR2 is YNNKEL (reference sequence). CDR3 loop: CASSTQGAGNTIYF. CDR3 bases: TGTGCCAGCAGCACGCAGGGGGCTGGAAACACCATATATTTT.

V gene TRBV2 combines with J gene TRBJ1-1; D is unresolved. Germline V lookup: CDR1 SNHLY, CDR2 FYNNEI. This CDR3 contains 12 residues. With 7 bases removed from V and 1 base from J, the gap between germline ends came to 7 bases. The CDR3 sequence is CASMYGNTEAFF. CDR3 in DNA: TGTGCCAGCATGTACGGGAACACTGAAGCTTTCTTT.

A single count supports this clone. The chain recombines TRBV7-9 with TRBJ1-4, with D unresolved. Germline-derived CDR1 and CDR2 are SEHNR and FQNEAQ (reference sequence). This CDR3 is built from 16 residues. V lost 1 base and J lost 5, with 14 bases in between. In DNA, the CDR3 is TGTGCCAGCAGCTTAGGAAGTTCGCACGGGAATGAAAAACTGTTTTTT. Amino acids: CASSLGSSHGNEKLFF.

This clone was recorded once. The rearrangement links TRBV2 to TRBJ2-7; D may match TRBD1 or TRBD2 (5 bases each). Trimming took off 0 bases at V and 3 bases at J, with 12 bases between the two ends. Germline values: CDR1 SNHLY, CDR2 FYNNEI. This CDR3 is built from 15 residues. The CDR3 sequence: CASSEAVGGGYEQYF. CDR3 nucleotides: TGTGCCAGCAGTGAAGCGGTTGGTGGGGGCTACGAGCAGTACTTC.

The chain uses TRBV11-2 and TRBJ2-3, with 9 bases lining up with TRBD1. Germline loops: CDR1 SGHAT, CDR2 FQNNGV. Trimming removed 5 bases from V and 5 bases from J; junction bases left unmatched: 11. The CDR3 is 16 amino acids. The CDR3 sequence: CASSARTGDVGDTQYF. The CDR3 nucleotides are TGTGCCAGCAGCGCCCGGACAGGGGACGTGGGAGATACGCAGTATTTT. Full variable domain (missing parts from reference TRBV11-2 and TRBJ2-3): EAGVAQSPRYKIIEKRQSVAFWCNPISGHATLYWYQQILGQGPKLLIQFQNNGVVDDSQLPKDRFSAERLKGVDSTLKIQPAKLEDSAVYLCASSARTGDVGDTQYFGPGTRLTVL.

CDR3 loop: CSASDSVQPQHF. The DNA for the CDR3 is TGCAGTGCTAGTGACAGTGTCCAGCCCCAGCATTTT. The chain couples TRBV20-1 to TRBJ1-5; D might be TRBD1 (5 bases). Trimming cost V 3 bases and J 7 bases, with 10 bases left between them. The germline V gene has CDR1 DFQATT and CDR2 SNEGSKA (reference sequence). This CDR3 region has 12 residues.